Below, 23 T cell receptor beta chains from the same sample are listed, as sequenced in a study of cytomegalovirus exposure and HLA in healthy donors. Primers for the PCR totalled 60 Vbeta and 13 Jbeta. Here immunoSEQ multiplex PCR was the method, and the copy in TCRdb shows in-frame clones only, minus some. Of approximately 89,000 clones listed, about 80% were seen once; the top ten hold 1.4%. The source material was PBMCs. The receptor source for this set is a male donor in good health and CMV-seronegative.

The chain uses TRBV6-5 and TRBJ2-6, with D possibly matching TRBD1 (6 bases). Germline values: CDR1 MNHEY, CDR2 SVGAGI. V dropped 4 bases and J dropped 1 base, with 11 bases sitting between them. The CDR3 is 16 residues long. The CDR3 is CASSFSGTSGANVLTF. The CDR3 DNA sequence: TGTGCCAGCAGTTTTTCCGGGACATCTGGGGCCAACGTCCTGACTTTC.

This chain joins TRBV4-3 and TRBJ2-1; TRBD1 agrees at 8 bases. Looked up from germline, CDR1 is LGHNA and CDR2 is YSLEER. Trimming at V came to 2 bases and at J to 7 bases, leaving 10 bases not matched to a gene. This CDR3 is built from 16 residues. CDR3 sequence reads: CASSQPFTRDRNEQFF. In DNA form, the CDR3 reads TGCGCCAGCAGCCAACCGTTCACGAGGGACAGGAATGAGCAGTTCTTC.

The J gene is TRBJ2-7, the V gene TRBV7-9, with 9 nucleotides matching TRBD1. Trimming removed 5 bases from V and 3 bases from J; junction bases left unmatched: 8. Germline V gives CDR1 SEHNR, CDR2 FQNEAQ (reference sequence). The CDR3 contains 15 residues. The CDR3 region is CASSPKGQGIYEQYF. The CDR3 nucleotides read TGTGCCAGCAGCCCGAAAGGACAGGGGATCTACGAGCAGTACTTC.

In its sample, this clone was seen a few times. V usage is TRBV7-9 and J usage is TRBJ1-4, with 7 bases lining up with TRBD1. This CDR3 is built from 13 residues. Germline CDR1 SEHNR, CDR2 FQNEAQ (reference sequence). Germline trimming cut 1 base from V and 7 bases from J; bases unmatched to any gene: 0. The CDR3 region has the DNA TGTGCCAGCAGCTTAGGACAGGGTGAAAAACTGTTTTTT. Its protein is CASSLGQGEKLFF.

The DNA for the CDR3 is TGTGCCATCAGGGGACAGTTAAACACCGGGGAGCTGTTTTTT. Protein product: CAIRGQLNTGELFF. The chain recombines TRBV10-3 with TRBJ2-2, with 7 bases that match TRBD1. This CDR3 has 14 amino acids. Per germline, CDR1 ENHRY and CDR2 SYGVKD. Germline trimming cut 6 bases from V and 2 bases from J; bases unmatched to any gene: 3.

The chain has TRBV28 and TRBJ1-1; the D gene is possibly TRBD1 (6 bases). This CDR3 contains 15 residues. Germline loops: CDR1 MDHEN, CDR2 SYDVKM. Between the trimmed V and J ends, which lost 5 bases and 0 bases, there was a span of 13 bases. CDR3 loop: CASSASRDMNTEAFF. In nucleotides, the CDR3 is TGTGCCAGCAGTGCCTCCAGGGACATGAACACTGAAGCTTTCTTT.

J is TRBJ2-1 and V is TRBV18, with 11 bases aligning to TRBD2. The CDR3 length is 17 residues. Trimming at V came to 3 bases and at J to 6 bases, leaving 10 bases not matched to a gene. Germline V gives CDR1 KGHSH, CDR2 LQKENI. The CDR3 nucleotides are TGTGCCAGCTCACCTGTACCCCGACTAGCGGGGTCCAATGAGCAGTTCTTC. This sequence encodes CASSPVPRLAGSNEQFF.

The rearrangement uses TRBV11-2 and TRBJ2-7; D is unresolved. The V gene's germline CDR1 is SGHAT and CDR2 FQNNGV. CDR3 length equals 13 residues. The ends were cut back, 5 bases at V and 2 bases at J, with 10 bases in the middle. The CDR3 DNA reads as TGTGCCAGCAGCCCCCCTACCGCCTACGAGCAGTACTTC. It yields the protein CASSPPTAYEQYF.

Comment on this clone: Given a far larger clone just one base away, this is likely a sequencing read error. J is TRBJ1-1 and V is TRBV11-2, with TRBD1 as a possible D gene (6 bases). V lost 3 bases and J 0 bases, leaving 8 bases between the germline ends. The V gene's germline CDR1 is SGHAT and CDR2 FQNNGV. This CDR3 comprises 14 residues. The CDR3: CASSFTGMNTEAFF. DNA of the CDR3: TGTGCCAGCAGCTTCACAGGGATGAACACTGAAGCTTTCTTT.

This clone was detected once. The genes are TRBV4-3 and TRBJ2-5, with 9 nucleotides matching TRBD2. The J call is in doubt because the DNA end fits TRBJ2-7 better. Germline V gene data show CDR1 as LGHNA and CDR2 as YSLEER. There are 13 residues in the CDR3. DNA of the CDR3: TGCGCCAGCAGCCCACTAGCGGGCTACGAGCAGTACTTC. Translation gives CASSPLAGYEQYF.

The V and J genes are TRBV11-2 and TRBJ2-5; no definite D call. The end of the DNA is better explained by TRBJ2-7, so the J call may be wrong. The CDR3 is 13 amino acids. Germline V gene data show CDR1 as SGHAT and CDR2 as FQNNGV. The CDR3 sequence is CASSLWAGYEQYF. The CDR3 DNA reads TGTGCCAGCAGCTTATGGGCAGGCTACGAGCAGTACTTC.

The V call is TRBV28, the J call TRBJ2-2; perhaps TRBD2 as D (5 bases). From germline, CDR1 is MDHEN and CDR2 SYDVKM. Trimming removed 5 bases at V and 6 bases at J, with 7 bases between. The CDR3 has 12 amino acids. The DNA for the CDR3 is TGTGCCAGCAGTCAACTAGCCGGGGAGCTGTTTTTT. It yields the protein CASSQLAGELFF.

The table lists this clone with a count of one. The CDR3 DNA is TGTGCCAGCAGTCCGGGGGATAATCTTAGCACAGATACGCAGTATTTT. It translates to CASSPGDNLSTDTQYF. The chain combines TRBV2 with TRBJ2-3; possible D gene TRBD2, 6 bases. This CDR3 contains 16 residues. Trimming stripped 5 bases from V and 0 bases from J, with 15 bases between. Germline CDR1 reads SNHLY; CDR2 reads FYNNEI.

This sequence joins TRBV7-3 and TRBJ2-3; 11 nucleotides line up with TRBD2. Germline V CDR1 and CDR2: SGHTA, FQGTGA. V shed 5 bases and J 2 bases; nucleotides not matched to a gene: 3. The CDR3 is 15 amino acids. The CDR3 sequence: CASSPTSGATDTQYF. CDR3 in DNA: TGTGCCAGCAGCCCGACTAGCGGGGCCACAGATACGCAGTATTTT.

This chain joins TRBV15 and TRBJ1-4; tentatively, D is TRBD1 (5 bases). CDR1 is LNHNV and CDR2 is YYDKDF in the germline V gene (reference sequence). The CDR3 runs 18 residues. The germline V and J ends were trimmed by 0 bases and 9 bases, with 23 bases remaining between them. The DNA of the CDR3 is TGTGCCACCAGCAGAGACCGCGGGGATTTGGGACTTTCGAAAAAACTGTTTTTT. It codes for CATSRDRGDLGLSKKLFF.

The chain has TRBV7-9 and TRBJ2-7, with D uncertain. Germline V lookup: CDR1 SEHNR, CDR2 FQNEAQ (reference sequence). Trimming pared 2 bases from V and 0 bases from J, leaving 5 bases between. CDR3 length: 13 residues. DNA for the CDR3: TGTGCCAGCAGCTTACACAGCTCCTACGAGCAGTACTTC. It yields the protein CASSLHSSYEQYF.

This clone appeared a few times. This chain joins TRBV9 and TRBJ2-2; 7 positions match TRBD2. The V and J ends lost 0 bases and 7 bases, in that order; junction bases with no gene match: 9. The CDR3 runs 16 residues. From germline, CDR1 is SGDLS and CDR2 YYNGEE. CDR3 bases: TGTGCCAGCAGCGTAGGCGTAGCGGGTTTAGGCGGGGAGCTGTTTTTT. It is translated as CASSVGVAGLGGELFF.

The chain is built from TRBV5-4 and TRBJ1-1, with 7 bases lining up with TRBD1. The ends lost 7 bases at V and 4 bases at J; junction bases unmatched: 7. The V gene's germline CDR1 is SGHNT and CDR2 YYREEE (reference sequence). This CDR3 spans 13 amino acids. The CDR3 DNA reads as TGTGCCAGCGGCCTCCCAGGGGGCACTGAAGCTTTCTTT. Its translation is CASGLPGGTEAFF.

The V gene is TRBV30, the J gene TRBJ1-2; TRBD1 matches 7 bases. The CDR3 is 17 amino acids. The trim removed 2 bases at V and 6 bases at J, leaving 18 bases unmatched. Per germline, CDR1 GTSNPN and CDR2 SVGIG (reference sequence). CDR3 in DNA: TGTGCCTGGAGTTTGGCCCCGACAGGGTTGGTCCTGAATGGCTACACCTTC. It codes for CAWSLAPTGLVLNGYTF.

As DNA, the CDR3 is TGTGCCATCAACGGGGGAACGGTCGCTGAAGCTTTCTTT. Translation gives CAINGGTVAEAFF. V and J are TRBV10-3 and TRBJ1-1; a possible D gene is TRBD1 (5 bases). V lost 7 bases, J lost 6 bases, and 15 bases lay in between. CDR1 ENHRY and CDR2 SYGVKD come from the germline V gene. This CDR3 region has 13 residues.

The V and J genes are TRBV5-1 and TRBJ2-7, with 9 bases lining up with TRBD1. The CDR3 is 15 residues long. Germline V gene sequence: CDR1 SGHRS, CDR2 YFSETQ. Trimming took 3 bases from V and 4 from J; bases not matched to a gene: 8. In DNA form, the CDR3 reads TGCGCCAGCAGCTACGGGCCGGACAGGGGTTACGAGCAGTACTTC. Residues: CASSYGPDRGYEQYF.

The chain employs TRBV19 and TRBJ2-1; possibly TRBD2 for D (6 bases). The V gene lost 5 bases and the J gene lost 4 bases, with 18 bases spanning the gap. Per the germline V gene, CDR1 is LNHDA and CDR2 is SQIVND (reference sequence). The CDR3 covers 16 residues. CDR3 nucleotide sequence: TGTGCCAGTAGTCCCCGACCGGAGACTAGATACAATGAGCAGTTCTTC. It codes for CASSPRPETRYNEQFF.

This chain joins TRBV5-1 and TRBJ1-1, with unresolved D. Germline V lookup: CDR1 SGHRS, CDR2 YFSETQ. The V end lost 8 bases, the J end lost 0 bases, and 17 bases lay between the germline ends. The CDR3 is made up of 15 amino acids. Written as DNA, the CDR3 is TGCGCCAGTCAGGCAGGAGGTGGGTTGAACACTGAAGCTTTCTTT. This encodes CASQAGGGLNTEAFF.